This entry features one T cell receptor beta chain sequence. The antigen is not known. Method: immunoSEQ multiplex PCR; TCRdb's copy keeps in-frame clones and lacks some. The repertoire has some 2,000,000 clones, roughly 95% of them found once; the top ten carry roughly 1.1%. This specimen comes from a study of shared clonotypes between healthy human individuals. Whole-study results and caveats: Non-shared clonotypes were found to have lower generation probabilities than the clonotypes that were shared by all four of the sorted-subset donors. There were few donors, and this limited the genetic and exposure-history diversity represented. The study found about 5% of naive CD4 clonotypes shared across a handful of donors.

In the naive CD8 group, cells lacked CD45RO and were positively selected for CCR7, so terminally differentiated effector memory CD45RA+ cells were left out. All donors were Caucasian adults living in Nashville, Tennessee. The germline V and J ends were trimmed by 4 bases and 4 bases, with 14 bases remaining between them. Germline V gene lookup returns CDR1 MGHRA and CDR2 YSYEKL. The CDR3 totals 14 residues. This TCR was sampled from a man younger than 30 in good health. The chain recombines TRBV4-1 with TRBJ2-7; perhaps D is TRBD1 or TRBD2 (6 bases each). Sequencing was done on a sample of naive CD8+ T cells sorted from blood. The CDR3 region is CASSPGANMYEQYF. CDR3 coding DNA: TGCGCCAGCAGCCCGGGGGCCAATATGTACGAGCAGTACTTC.